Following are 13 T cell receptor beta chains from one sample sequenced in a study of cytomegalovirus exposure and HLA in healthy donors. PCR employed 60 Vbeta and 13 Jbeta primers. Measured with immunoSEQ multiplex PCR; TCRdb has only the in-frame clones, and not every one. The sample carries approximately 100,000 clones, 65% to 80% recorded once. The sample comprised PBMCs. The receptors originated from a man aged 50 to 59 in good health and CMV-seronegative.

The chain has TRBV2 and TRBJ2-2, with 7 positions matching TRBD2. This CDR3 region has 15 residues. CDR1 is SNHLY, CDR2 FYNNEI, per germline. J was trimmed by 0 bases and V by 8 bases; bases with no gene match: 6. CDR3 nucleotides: TGTGCCAGCGTCGGCGGGAGTGCGAACACCGGGGAGCTGTTTTTT. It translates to CASVGGSANTGELFF.

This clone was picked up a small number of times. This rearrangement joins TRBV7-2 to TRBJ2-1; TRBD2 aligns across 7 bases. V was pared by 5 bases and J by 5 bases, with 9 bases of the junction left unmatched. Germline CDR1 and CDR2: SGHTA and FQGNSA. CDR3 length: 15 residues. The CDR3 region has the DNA TGTGCCAGCAGCGCCCTAGCGGTAGCCGACAATGAGCAGTTCTTC. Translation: CASSALAVADNEQFF.

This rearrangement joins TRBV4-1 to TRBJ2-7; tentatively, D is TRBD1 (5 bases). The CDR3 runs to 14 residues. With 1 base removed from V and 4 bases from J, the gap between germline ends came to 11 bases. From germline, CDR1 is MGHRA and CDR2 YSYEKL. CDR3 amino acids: CASSQGQGSYEQYF. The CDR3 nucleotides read TGCGCCAGCAGCCAAGGGCAGGGTAGTTACGAGCAGTACTTC.

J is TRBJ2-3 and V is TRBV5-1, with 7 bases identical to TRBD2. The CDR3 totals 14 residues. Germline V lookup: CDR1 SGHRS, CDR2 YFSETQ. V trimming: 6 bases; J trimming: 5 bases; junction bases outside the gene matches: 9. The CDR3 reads CASMGTTMQDTQYF. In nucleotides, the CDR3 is TGCGCCAGCATGGGGACTACTATGCAAGATACGCAGTATTTT.

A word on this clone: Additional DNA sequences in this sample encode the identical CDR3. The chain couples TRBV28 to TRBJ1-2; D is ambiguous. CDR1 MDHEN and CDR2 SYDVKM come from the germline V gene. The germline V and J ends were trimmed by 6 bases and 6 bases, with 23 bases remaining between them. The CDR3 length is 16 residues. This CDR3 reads CASSEYGRGGGHGYTF. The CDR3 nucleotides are TGTGCCAGCAGCGAGTATGGTCGCGGAGGAGGTCATGGCTACACCTTC.

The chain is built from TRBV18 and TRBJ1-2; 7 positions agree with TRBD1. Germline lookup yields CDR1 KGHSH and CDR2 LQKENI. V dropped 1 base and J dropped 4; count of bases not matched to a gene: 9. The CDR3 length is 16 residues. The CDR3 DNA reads TGTGCCAGCTCACCACAACCTCGGGACAGAGTCTATGGCTACACCTTC. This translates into CASSPQPRDRVYGYTF.

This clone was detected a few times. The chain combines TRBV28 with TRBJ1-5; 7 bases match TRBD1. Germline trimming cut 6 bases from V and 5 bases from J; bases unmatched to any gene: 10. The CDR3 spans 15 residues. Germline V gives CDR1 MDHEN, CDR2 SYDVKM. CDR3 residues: CASRPDRAYYQPQHF. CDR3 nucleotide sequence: TGTGCCAGCAGGCCAGACAGGGCTTACTATCAGCCCCAGCATTTT.

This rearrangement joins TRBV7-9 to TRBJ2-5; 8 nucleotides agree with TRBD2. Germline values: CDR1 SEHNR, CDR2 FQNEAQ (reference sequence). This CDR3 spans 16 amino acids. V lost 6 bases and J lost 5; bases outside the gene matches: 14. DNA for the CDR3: TGTGCCAGCAGGGTACTGAGGACTAGCCCGGGGGAGACCCAGTACTTC. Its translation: CASRVLRTSPGETQYF.

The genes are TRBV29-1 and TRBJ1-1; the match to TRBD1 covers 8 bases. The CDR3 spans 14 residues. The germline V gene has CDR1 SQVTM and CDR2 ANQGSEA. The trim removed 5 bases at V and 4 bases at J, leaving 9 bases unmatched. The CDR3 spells CSVPQGGVGTEAFF. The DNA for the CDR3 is TGCAGCGTTCCACAGGGGGGAGTAGGCACTGAAGCTTTCTTT.

The chain's CDR3 is CASMTEGAQPQHF. The CDR3 coding sequence is TGTGCCAGCATGACAGAGGGGGCTCAGCCCCAGCATTTT. This sequence joins TRBV6-1 and TRBJ1-5; TRBD1 agrees at 7 bases. Germline CDR1 MNHNS, CDR2 SASEGT. The CDR3 loop spans 13 amino acids. Unmatched junction bases numbered 6, after V lost 7 bases and J lost 6 bases.

Here the CDR3 reads CAVSYEQYF. The CDR3 DNA follows: TGTGCCGTATCCTACGAGCAGTACTTC. The chain couples TRBV19 to TRBJ2-7; D call uncertain. The ends were cut back, 11 bases at V and 1 base at J, with 3 bases in the middle. CDR1 is LNHDA, CDR2 SQIVND, per germline (reference sequence). The CDR3 covers 9 residues.

The CDR3 loop reads CASSLDIGLLNTEAFF. The CDR3 DNA is TGTGCCAGCAGCTTAGATATCGGACTGTTGAACACTGAAGCTTTCTTT. The chain links TRBV11-2 to TRBJ1-1, with D uncertain. The CDR3 has 16 amino acids. The V gene lost 0 bases and the J gene lost 0 bases, with 11 bases spanning the gap. Germline CDR1 reads SGHAT; CDR2 reads FQNNGV.

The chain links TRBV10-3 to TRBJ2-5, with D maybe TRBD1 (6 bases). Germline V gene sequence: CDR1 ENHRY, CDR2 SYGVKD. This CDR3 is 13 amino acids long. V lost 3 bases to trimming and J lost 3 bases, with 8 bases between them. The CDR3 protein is CAISDGQKETQYF. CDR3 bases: TGTGCCATCAGTGACGGACAGAAAGAGACCCAGTACTTC.